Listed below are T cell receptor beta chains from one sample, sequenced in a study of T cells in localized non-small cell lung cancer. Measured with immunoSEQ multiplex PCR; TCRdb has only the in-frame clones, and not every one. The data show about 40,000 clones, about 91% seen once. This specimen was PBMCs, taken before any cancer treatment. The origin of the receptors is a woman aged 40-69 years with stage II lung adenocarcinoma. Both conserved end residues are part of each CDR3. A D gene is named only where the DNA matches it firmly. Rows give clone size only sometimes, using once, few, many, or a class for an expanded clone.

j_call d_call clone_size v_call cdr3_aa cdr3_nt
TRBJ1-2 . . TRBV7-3 CASSLTPGEGGYTF TGTGCCAGCAGCTTAACTCCAGGGGAGGGTGGCTACACCTTC
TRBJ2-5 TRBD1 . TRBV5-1 CASSLDGTGGVETQYF TGCGCCAGCAGCTTGGACGGGACAGGGGGTGTGGAGACCCAGTACTTC
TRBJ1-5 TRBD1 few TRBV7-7 CASSRDRDQPQHF TGTGCCAGCAGCCGGGACAGGGATCAGCCCCAGCATTTT
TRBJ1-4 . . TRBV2 CASYRMRSNEKLFF TGTGCCAGCTACCGGATGCGATCTAATGAAAAACTGTTTTTT
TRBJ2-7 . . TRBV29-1 CSVKTGPDFYEQYF TGCAGCGTCAAGACAGGCCCTGACTTCTACGAGCAGTACTTC
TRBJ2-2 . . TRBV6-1 CASSEGEGELFF TGTGCCAGCAGTGAGGGGGAGGGGGAGCTGTTTTTT
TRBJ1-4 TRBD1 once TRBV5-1 CASRTGRKDEKLFF TGCGCCAGCAGGACAGGGAGGAAGGACGAAAAACTGTTTTTT
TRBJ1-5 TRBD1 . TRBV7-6 CASSQGQGNQPQHF TGTGCCAGCAGCCAGGGACAGGGCAATCAGCCCCAGCATTTT
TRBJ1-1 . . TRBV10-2 CASSDRRIRNTEAFF TGCGCCAGCAGTGATCGGAGGATAAGAAACACTGAAGCTTTCTTT
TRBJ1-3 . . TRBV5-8 CASSFSPGATGNTIYF TGTGCCAGCAGCTTCTCCCCGGGGGCCACTGGAAACACCATATATTTT
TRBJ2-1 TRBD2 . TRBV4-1 CASSQGPPSGAGVPNEQFF TGCGCCAGCAGCCAAGGACCACCTAGCGGGGCGGGAGTACCGAATGAGCAGTTCTTC
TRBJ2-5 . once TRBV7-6 CASSLGRKRGYQETQYF TGTGCCAGCAGCTTAGGGCGGAAGAGGGGATACCAAGAGACCCAGTACTTC
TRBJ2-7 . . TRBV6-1 CASSVGGTESYEQYF TGTGCCAGCAGTGTAGGGGGGACCGAGTCCTACGAGCAGTACTTC
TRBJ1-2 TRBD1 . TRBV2 CASSPGTGTDLGYTF TGTGCCAGCAGTCCGGGGACAGGGACTGACTTAGGCTACACCTTC
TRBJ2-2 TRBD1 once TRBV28 CASSGTGGDTGELFF TGTGCCAGCAGTGGTACAGGGGGCGACACCGGGGAGCTGTTTTTT
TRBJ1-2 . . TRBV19 CASTGRQNPNYGYTF TGTGCCAGTACAGGACGGCAGAACCCTAACTATGGCTACACCTTC
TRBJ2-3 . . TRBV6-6 CASTKGGTSTDTQYF TGTGCCAGCACCAAGGGGGGAACCAGCACAGATACGCAGTATTTT
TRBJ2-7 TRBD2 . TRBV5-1 CASSPRQGSSGVSSYEQYF TGCGCCAGCAGCCCGCGACAGGGATCTAGCGGGGTGAGCTCCTACGAGCAGTACTTC
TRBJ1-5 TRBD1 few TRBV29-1 CSVGGQGNQPQHF TGCAGCGTTGGGGGACAGGGCAATCAGCCCCAGCATTTT
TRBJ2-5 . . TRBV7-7 CASSLDAWGEQYF TGTGCCAGCAGCTTAGACGCCTGGGGGGAGCAGTACTTC
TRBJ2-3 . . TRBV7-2 CASSFRSEGADTQYF TGTGCCAGCAGCTTCAGGTCGGAGGGCGCAGATACGCAGTATTTT
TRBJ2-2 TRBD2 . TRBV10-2 CASSGGRAGGELFF TGCGCCAGCAGTGGCGGGAGGGCCGGCGGGGAGCTGTTTTTT
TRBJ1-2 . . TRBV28 CASSPVARQGRGYTF TGTGCCAGCAGCCCCGTTGCGAGGCAGGGTCGTGGCTACACCTTC
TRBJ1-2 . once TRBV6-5 CASSYSGRGYTF TGTGCCAGCAGTTACTCGGGGCGAGGCTACACCTTC
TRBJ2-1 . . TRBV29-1 CSADPPISDEQFF TGCAGCGCCGATCCGCCCATAAGCGATGAGCAGTTCTTC
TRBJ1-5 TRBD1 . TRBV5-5 CASSLSGGGRGSNQPQHF TGTGCCAGCAGCTTGAGCGGAGGCGGCAGGGGGTCAAATCAGCCCCAGCATTTT
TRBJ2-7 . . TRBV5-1 CASSYTGLGLSYEQYF TGCGCCAGCAGTTATACAGGGCTGGGGCTATCCTACGAGCAGTACTTC
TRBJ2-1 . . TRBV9 CASSAPIRVPTNEQFF TGTGCCAGCAGCGCCCCAATCAGGGTACCTACAAATGAGCAGTTCTTC
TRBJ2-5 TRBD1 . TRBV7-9 CASSPLGQGFRETQYF TGTGCCAGCAGCCCATTAGGACAGGGGTTTCGGGAGACCCAGTACTTC
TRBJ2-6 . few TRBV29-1 CSVLGSGANVLTF TGCAGCGTTTTGGGCTCTGGGGCCAACGTCCTGACTTTC
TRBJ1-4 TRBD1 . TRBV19 CASSTSRTGLNEKLFF TGTGCCAGTAGTACCTCACGGACAGGCCTTAATGAAAAACTGTTTTTT
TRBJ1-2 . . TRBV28 CASSRIGGKSMIDYGYTF TGTGCCAGCAGTCGGATAGGGGGAAAGAGCATGATAGACTATGGCTACACCTTC
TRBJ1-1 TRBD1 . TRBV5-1 CASSLLTGGTEAFF TGCGCCAGCAGCCTCTTAACAGGGGGCACTGAAGCTTTCTTT
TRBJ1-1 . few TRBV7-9 CASSFNTIGEEWAEAFF TGTGCCAGCAGCTTCAATACGATCGGGGAGGAATGGGCTGAAGCTTTCTTT
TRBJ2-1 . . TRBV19 CASSIPGPPSGRQFF TGTGCCAGTAGTATCCCCGGGCCCCCCTCCGGCAGGCAGTTCTTC
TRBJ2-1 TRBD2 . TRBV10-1 CASSDSGGPYNEQFF TGCGCCAGCAGTGACAGCGGGGGTCCCTACAATGAGCAGTTCTTC
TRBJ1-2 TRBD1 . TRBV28 CASSFPGGNYGYTF TGTGCCAGCAGTTTCCCAGGGGGTAACTATGGCTACACCTTC
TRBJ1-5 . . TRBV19 CASSIVQGHSNQPQHF TGTGCCAGTAGTATAGTCCAGGGTCATAGCAATCAGCCCCAGCATTTT
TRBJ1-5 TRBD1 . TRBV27 CASSFVSTDRFNQPQHF TGTGCCAGCAGTTTCGTCTCCACGGACAGGTTCAATCAGCCCCAGCATTTT
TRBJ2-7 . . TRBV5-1 CASSHDRPDYEQYF TGCGCCAGCAGCCACGACAGGCCGGACTACGAGCAGTACTTC
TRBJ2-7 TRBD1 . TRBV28 CASSFGDRGYEQYF TGTGCCAGCAGTTTCGGGGACAGGGGCTACGAGCAGTACTTC